One sample yielded the 3 T cell receptor beta chains listed below, sequenced in a study of T cells in Graves' hyperthyroidism and ophthalmopathy. Researchers took RNA transcripts and amplified the TCR beta CDR3 regions from them. HTBI primers were employed in a first-round RT-PCR of the TCR CDR3. TCRdb passed the multiplex PCR reads through MiXCR, listing each CDR3 protein once. The sample records over 700,000 distinct CDR3 sequences, 38% being singletons. The sequenced sample was blood. These receptors were collected from a man aged 18 to 29 with Graves' hyperthyroidism.

The chain has TRBV6-5 and TRBJ1-2; maybe TRBD1 (5 bases). Trimming cost V 5 bases and J 5 bases, with 15 bases left between them. Looked up from germline, CDR1 is MNHEY and CDR2 is SVGAGI. This CDR3 is built from 14 residues. The CDR3 reads CASSGGQLFYGYTF. In nucleotides, the CDR3 is TGTGCCAGCAGTGGAGGACAACTGTTTTATGGCTACACCTTC.

This clonotype occurred a few times. The chain is built from TRBV6-5 and TRBJ2-7; unclear D gene. The V gene lost 5 bases and the J gene lost 3 bases, with 20 bases spanning the gap. The CDR3 runs 16 residues. Germline CDR1 and CDR2: MNHEY and SVGAGI. The CDR3 sequence: CASSHPLLDGYYEQYF. CDR3 sequence (DNA): TGTGCCAGCAGTCACCCGCTGCTCGACGGCTACTACGAGCAGTACTTC.

This clonotype showed up just once. A much larger clone differs from this one at a single base, so this may be a read error. The chain combines TRBV12-3 or TRBV12-4 with TRBJ1-5, with D hard to call. V lost 6 bases and J lost 10, with 16 bases in between. CDR3 length: 13 amino acids. CDR3 loop: CASSRSAFSPQHF. The CDR3 bases are TGTGCCAGCAGCCGGTCAGCATTTAGCCCCCAGCATTTT.